The 8 T cell receptor beta chains below all came from one sample that was sequenced in a study of CD8+ T cells in alopecia areata. Extraction and reverse transcription of RNA yielded cDNA as the sequencing template. Here immunoSEQ multiplex PCR was the method, and the copy in TCRdb shows in-frame clones only, minus some. Altogether fewer than 250,000 clones are present, roughly 66% being singletons, with the ten largest covering 1%. The treatment here: oral pan-JAK inhibitor, 5-10 mg twice daily. Sequencing used CD4+ T cells sorted from blood, obtained at week 24, from a patient treated with tofacitinib. The receptors come from a human donor with alopecia areata.

The rearrangement uses TRBV29-1 and TRBJ2-5; 7 nucleotides align to TRBD1. The CDR3 contains 11 residues. V was clipped by 8 bases and J by 4 bases; unmatched bases: 4. The germline V gene encodes CDR1 SQVTM and CDR2 ANQGSEA. The CDR3 here is CSYRGGETQYF. The CDR3 DNA sequence: TGCAGCTACAGGGGTGGAGAGACCCAGTACTTC.

The gene calls are TRBV4-3 and TRBJ1-5; D gene uncertain. CDR3 size: 18 residues. Germline V lookup: CDR1 LGHNA, CDR2 YSLEER. The ends were cut back, 3 bases at V and 0 bases at J, with 18 bases in the middle. CDR3 sequence: CASSQCGRNTYSNQPQHF. Written as DNA, the CDR3 is TGCGCCAGCAGCCAGTGTGGCCGAAACACTTATAGCAATCAGCCCCAGCATTTT.

J is TRBJ1-2 and V is TRBV27; D perhaps matches TRBD1 (5 bases). Germline V CDR1 and CDR2: MNHEY, SMNVEV (reference sequence). V was trimmed by 3 bases and J by 7 bases, leaving 15 bases between them. The length of the CDR3 is 14 residues. The CDR3 spells CASSFRGPFGGYTF. DNA of the CDR3: TGTGCCAGCAGTTTTAGGGGCCCTTTTGGTGGCTACACCTTC.

The V gene is TRBV30, the J gene TRBJ1-5; D not resolved. This CDR3 is 13 amino acids long. CDR1 and CDR2 (germline): GTSNPN, SVGIG (reference sequence). With 3 bases removed from V and 4 bases from J, the gap between germline ends came to 10 bases. CDR3 coding DNA: TGTGCCTGGAGCACACAAGGGAATCAGCCCCAGCATTTT. It specifies CAWSTQGNQPQHF.

This chain joins TRBV29-1 and TRBJ2-7, with D perhaps being TRBD1 or TRBD2 (5 bases each). Trimming took 7 bases from V and 6 from J, leaving 22 bases between them. This CDR3 has 14 residues. Germline assignment: CDR1 SQVTM and CDR2 ANQGSEA. The CDR3 spells CSAALLGAPGEQYF. For the CDR3, the DNA is TGCAGCGCCGCCCTGCTCGGGGCCCCAGGCGAGCAGTACTTC.

The chain combines TRBV5-1 with TRBJ2-7; D gene uncertain. This CDR3 is built from 13 residues. Trimming removed 1 base at V and 3 bases at J, with 8 bases between. Germline V gives CDR1 SGHRS, CDR2 YFSETQ. The CDR3 DNA is TGCGCCAGCAGCTTGTCTGCTGTCTACGAGCAGTACTTC. Translated, it gives CASSLSAVYEQYF.

The CDR3 region has the DNA TGTGCCAGCAGCTTAGGATCTCGGGGGCAGTTCTTC. The encoded protein is CASSLGSRGQFF. The genes are TRBV11-2 and TRBJ2-1, with TRBD2 as a possible D gene (5 bases). From germline, CDR1 is SGHAT and CDR2 FQNNGV. V lost 1 base and J lost 12, with 10 bases in between. There are 12 residues in the CDR3.

This clone was counted only a few times. The chain carries TRBV5-1 and TRBJ2-7; D tentatively reads TRBD1 or TRBD2 (5 bases each). The CDR3 is made up of 13 amino acids. V lost 0 bases and J 7 bases, leaving 11 bases between the germline ends. Germline lookup yields CDR1 SGHRS and CDR2 YFSETQ. The CDR3 region is CASSLVERGEQYF. The CDR3 DNA follows: TGCGCCAGCAGCTTGGTGGAGAGGGGTGAGCAGTACTTC.